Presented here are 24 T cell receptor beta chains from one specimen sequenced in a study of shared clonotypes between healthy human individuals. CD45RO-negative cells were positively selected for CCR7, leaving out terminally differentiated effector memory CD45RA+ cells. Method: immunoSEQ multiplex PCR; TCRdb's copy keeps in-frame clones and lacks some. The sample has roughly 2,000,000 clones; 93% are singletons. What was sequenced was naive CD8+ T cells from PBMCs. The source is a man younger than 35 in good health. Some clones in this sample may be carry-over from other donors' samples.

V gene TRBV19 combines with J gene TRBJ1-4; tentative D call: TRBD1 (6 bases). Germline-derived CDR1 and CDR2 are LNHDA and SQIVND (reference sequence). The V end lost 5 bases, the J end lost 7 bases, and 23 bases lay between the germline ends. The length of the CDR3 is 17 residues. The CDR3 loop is CASSPKTNRDGSEKLFF. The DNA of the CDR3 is TGTGCCAGTAGTCCGAAAACAAACAGGGATGGAAGTGAAAAACTGTTTTTT.

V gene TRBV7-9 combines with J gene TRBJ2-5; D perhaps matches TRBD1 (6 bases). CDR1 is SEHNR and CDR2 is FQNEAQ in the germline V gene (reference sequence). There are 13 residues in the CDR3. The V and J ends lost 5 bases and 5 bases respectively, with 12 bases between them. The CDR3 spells CASSPTGMETQYF. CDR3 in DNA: TGTGCCAGCAGCCCAACAGGGATGGAGACCCAGTACTTC.

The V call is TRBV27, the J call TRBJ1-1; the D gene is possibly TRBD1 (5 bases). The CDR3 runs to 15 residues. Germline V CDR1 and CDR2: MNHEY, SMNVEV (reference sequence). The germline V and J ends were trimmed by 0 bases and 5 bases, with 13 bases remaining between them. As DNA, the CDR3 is TGTGCCAGCAGTTTATCATACGGGGCTGTAACTGAAGCTTTCTTT. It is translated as CASSLSYGAVTEAFF.

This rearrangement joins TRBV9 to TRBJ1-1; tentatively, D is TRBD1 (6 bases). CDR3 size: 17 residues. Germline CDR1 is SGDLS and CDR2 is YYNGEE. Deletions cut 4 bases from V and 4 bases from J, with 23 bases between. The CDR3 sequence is CASSSHTWGGPPTEAFF. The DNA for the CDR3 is TGTGCCAGCAGCTCCCACACATGGGGGGGCCCCCCCACTGAAGCTTTCTTT.

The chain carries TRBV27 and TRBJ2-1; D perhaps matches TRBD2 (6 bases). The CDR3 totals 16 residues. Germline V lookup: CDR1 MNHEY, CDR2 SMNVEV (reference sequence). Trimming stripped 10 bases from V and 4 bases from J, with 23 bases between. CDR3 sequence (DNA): TGTGCCAACCGGGACCCTAGGGAGGCTTCTTACAATGAGCAGTTCTTC. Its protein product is CANRDPREASYNEQFF.

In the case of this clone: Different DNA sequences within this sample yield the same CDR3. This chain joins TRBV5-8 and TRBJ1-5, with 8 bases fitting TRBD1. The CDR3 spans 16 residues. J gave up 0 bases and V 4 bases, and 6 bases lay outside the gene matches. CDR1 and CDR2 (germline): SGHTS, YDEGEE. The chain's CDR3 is CASSLGDRNSNQPQHF. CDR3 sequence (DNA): TGTGCCAGCAGCCTGGGGGACAGGAATAGCAATCAGCCCCAGCATTTT.

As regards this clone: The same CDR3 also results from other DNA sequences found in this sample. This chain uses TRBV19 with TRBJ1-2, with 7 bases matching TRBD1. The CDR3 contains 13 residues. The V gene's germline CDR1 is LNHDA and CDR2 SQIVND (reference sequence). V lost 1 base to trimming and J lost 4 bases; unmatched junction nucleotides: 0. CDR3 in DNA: TGTGCCAGTAGTATAGGACAGGGCTATGGCTACACCTTC. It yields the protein CASSIGQGYGYTF.

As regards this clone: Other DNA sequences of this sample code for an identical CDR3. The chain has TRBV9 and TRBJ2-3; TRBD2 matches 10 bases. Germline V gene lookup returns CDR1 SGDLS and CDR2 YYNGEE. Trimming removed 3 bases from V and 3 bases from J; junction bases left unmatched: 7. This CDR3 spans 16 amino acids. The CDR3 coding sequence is TGTGCCAGCAGCGCACGAGCGGGAGGGGGAACAGATACGCAGTATTTT. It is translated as CASSARAGGGTDTQYF.

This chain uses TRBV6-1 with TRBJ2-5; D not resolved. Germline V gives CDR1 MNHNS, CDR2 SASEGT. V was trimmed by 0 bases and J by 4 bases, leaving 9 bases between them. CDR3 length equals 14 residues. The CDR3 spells CASSEAIRGETQYF. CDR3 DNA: TGTGCCAGCAGTGAAGCAATTCGCGGAGAGACCCAGTACTTC.

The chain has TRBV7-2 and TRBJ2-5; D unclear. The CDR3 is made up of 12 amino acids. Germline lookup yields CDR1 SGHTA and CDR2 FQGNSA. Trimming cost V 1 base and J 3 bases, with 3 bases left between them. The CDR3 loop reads CASSLGEETQYF. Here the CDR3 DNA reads TGTGCCAGCAGCTTAGGGGAAGAGACCCAGTACTTC.

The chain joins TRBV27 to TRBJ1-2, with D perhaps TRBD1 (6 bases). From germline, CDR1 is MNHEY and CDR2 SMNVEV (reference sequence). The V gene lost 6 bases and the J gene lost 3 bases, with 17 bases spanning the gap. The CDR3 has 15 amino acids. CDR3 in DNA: TGTGCCAGCAGATCCATCCAGGGGTCATACTATGGCTACACCTTC. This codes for CASRSIQGSYYGYTF.

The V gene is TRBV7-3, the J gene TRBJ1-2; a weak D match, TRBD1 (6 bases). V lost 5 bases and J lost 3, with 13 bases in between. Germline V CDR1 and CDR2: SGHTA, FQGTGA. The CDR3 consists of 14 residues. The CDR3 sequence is CASSPGGGDYGYTF. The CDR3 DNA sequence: TGTGCCAGCAGCCCTGGAGGGGGTGACTATGGCTACACCTTC.

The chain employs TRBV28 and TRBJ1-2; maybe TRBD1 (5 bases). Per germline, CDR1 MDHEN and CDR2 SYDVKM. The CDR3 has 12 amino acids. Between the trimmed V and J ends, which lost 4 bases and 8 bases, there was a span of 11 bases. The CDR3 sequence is CASSSRGEGYTF. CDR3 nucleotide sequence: TGTGCCAGCAGTTCACGGGGGGAGGGCTACACCTTC.

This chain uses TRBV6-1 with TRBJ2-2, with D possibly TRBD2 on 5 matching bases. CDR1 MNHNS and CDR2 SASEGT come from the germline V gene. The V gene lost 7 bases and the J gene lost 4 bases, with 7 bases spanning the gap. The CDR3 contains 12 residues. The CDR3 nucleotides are TGTGCCAGCATGAGGGTCACCGGGGAGCTGTTTTTT. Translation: CASMRVTGELFF.

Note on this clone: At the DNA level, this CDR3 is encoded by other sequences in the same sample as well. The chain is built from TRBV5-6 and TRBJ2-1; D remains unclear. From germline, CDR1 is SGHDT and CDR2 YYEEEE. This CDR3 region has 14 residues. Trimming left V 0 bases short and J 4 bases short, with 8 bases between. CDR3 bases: TGTGCCAGCAGCTTGGGTGGCGGATACAATGAGCAGTTCTTC. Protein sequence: CASSLGGGYNEQFF.

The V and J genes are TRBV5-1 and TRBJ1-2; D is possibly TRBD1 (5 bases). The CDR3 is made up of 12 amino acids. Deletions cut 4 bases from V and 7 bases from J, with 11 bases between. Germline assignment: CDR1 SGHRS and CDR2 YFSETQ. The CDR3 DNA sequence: TGCGCCAGCAGCCTCGGGGCGAGTGGCTACACCTTC. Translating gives CASSLGASGYTF.

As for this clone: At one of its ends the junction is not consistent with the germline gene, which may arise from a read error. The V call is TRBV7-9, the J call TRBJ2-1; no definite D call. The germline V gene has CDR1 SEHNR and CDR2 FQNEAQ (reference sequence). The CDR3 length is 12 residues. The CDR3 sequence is CAAFLSNNEQFF. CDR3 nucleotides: TGTGCCGCCTTCCTCTCCAACAATGAGCAGTTCTTC.

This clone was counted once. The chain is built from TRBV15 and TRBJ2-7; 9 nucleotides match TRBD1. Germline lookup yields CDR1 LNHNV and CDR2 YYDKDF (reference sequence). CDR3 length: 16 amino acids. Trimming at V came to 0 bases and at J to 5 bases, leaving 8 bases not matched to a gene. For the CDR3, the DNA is TGTGCCACCAGCAGAGAAGTAGGGACAGGGTCCGACGAGCAGTACTTC. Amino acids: CATSREVGTGSDEQYF. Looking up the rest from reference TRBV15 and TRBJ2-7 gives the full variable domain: DAMVIQNPRYQVTQFGKPVTLSCSQTLNHNVMYWYQQKSSQAPKLLFHYYDKDFNNEADTPDNFQSRRPNTSFCFLDIRSPGLGDTAMYLCATSREVGTGSDEQYFGPGTRLTVT.

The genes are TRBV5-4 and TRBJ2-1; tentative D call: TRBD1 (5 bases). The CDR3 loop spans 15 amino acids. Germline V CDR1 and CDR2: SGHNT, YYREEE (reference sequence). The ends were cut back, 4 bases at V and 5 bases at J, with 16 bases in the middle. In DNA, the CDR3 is TGTGCCAGCAGCCGCAAAGGGGATAGCCACAATGAGCAGTTCTTC. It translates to CASSRKGDSHNEQFF.

This CDR3 is CASSESDRGPHEQYF. DNA of the CDR3: TGTGCCAGCAGTGAATCTGACAGGGGGCCCCACGAGCAGTACTTC. The chain joins TRBV6-1 to TRBJ2-7, with 10 bases that match TRBD1. There are 15 residues in the CDR3. Germline V gene lookup returns CDR1 MNHNS and CDR2 SASEGT. V was pared by 2 bases and J by 5 bases, with 6 bases of the junction left unmatched.

CDR3 coding DNA: TGCAGCGTTGAGGAGACAGAGACCTACGAGCAGTACTTC. Encoded protein: CSVEETETYEQYF. V usage is TRBV29-1 and J usage is TRBJ2-7; D perhaps matches TRBD1 (5 bases). Germline V gives CDR1 SQVTM, CDR2 ANQGSEA. With 3 bases removed from V and 2 bases from J, the gap between germline ends came to 11 bases. The CDR3 length is 13 residues.

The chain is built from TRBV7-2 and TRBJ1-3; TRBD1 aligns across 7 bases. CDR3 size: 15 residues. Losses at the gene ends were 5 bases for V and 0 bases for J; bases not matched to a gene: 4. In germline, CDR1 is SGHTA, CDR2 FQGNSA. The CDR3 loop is CASSQGQTSGNTIYF. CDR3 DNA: TGTGCCAGCAGCCAGGGACAGACCTCTGGAAACACCATATATTTT.

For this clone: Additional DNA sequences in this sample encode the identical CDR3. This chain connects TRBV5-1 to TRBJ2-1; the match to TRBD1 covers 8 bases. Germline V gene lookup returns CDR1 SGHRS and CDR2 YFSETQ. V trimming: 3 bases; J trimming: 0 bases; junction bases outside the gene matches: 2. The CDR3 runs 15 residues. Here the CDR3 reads CASSSDRDSYNEQFF. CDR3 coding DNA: TGCGCCAGCAGCTCGGACAGGGACTCCTACAATGAGCAGTTCTTC.

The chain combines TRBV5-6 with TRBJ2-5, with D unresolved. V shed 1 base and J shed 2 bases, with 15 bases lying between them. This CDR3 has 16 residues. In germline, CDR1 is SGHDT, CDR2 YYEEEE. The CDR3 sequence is CASSLFPGRAQETQYF. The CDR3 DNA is TGTGCCAGCAGCTTGTTCCCTGGTAGGGCTCAAGAGACCCAGTACTTC.